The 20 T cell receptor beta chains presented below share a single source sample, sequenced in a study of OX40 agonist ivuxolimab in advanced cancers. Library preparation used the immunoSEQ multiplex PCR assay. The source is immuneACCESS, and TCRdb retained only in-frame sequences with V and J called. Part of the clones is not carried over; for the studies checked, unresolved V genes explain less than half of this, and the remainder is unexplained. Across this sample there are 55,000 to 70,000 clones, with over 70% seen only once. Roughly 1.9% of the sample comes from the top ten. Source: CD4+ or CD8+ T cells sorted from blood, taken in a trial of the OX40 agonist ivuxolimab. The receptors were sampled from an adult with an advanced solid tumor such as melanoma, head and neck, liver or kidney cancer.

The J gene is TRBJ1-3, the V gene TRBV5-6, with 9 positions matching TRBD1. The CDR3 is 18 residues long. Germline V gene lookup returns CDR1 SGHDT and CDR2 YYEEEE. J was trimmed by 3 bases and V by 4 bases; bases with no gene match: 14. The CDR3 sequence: CASSPYPRDRAFGNTIYF. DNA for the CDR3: TGTGCCAGCAGCCCCTACCCCCGGGACAGGGCATTTGGAAACACCATATATTTT.

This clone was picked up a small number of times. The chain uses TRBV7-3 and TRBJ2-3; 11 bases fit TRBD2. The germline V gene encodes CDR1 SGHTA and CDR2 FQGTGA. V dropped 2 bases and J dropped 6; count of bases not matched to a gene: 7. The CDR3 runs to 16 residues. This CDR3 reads CASSLALAGGGDTQYF. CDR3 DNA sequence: TGTGCCAGCAGCTTAGCCCTAGCGGGGGGCGGGGATACGCAGTATTTT.

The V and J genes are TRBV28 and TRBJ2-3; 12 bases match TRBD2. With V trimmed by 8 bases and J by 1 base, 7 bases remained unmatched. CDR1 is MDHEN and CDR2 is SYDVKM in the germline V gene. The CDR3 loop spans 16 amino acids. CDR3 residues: CASAGASGRGTDTQYF. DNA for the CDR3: TGTGCCAGCGCTGGGGCTAGCGGGAGGGGCACAGATACGCAGTATTTT.

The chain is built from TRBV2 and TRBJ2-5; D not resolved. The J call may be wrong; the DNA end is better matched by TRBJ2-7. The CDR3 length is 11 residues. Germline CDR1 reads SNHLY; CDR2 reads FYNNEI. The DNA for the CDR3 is TGTGCCAGCAGTTCCCTGGTCGAGCAGTACTTC. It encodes CASSSLVEQYF.

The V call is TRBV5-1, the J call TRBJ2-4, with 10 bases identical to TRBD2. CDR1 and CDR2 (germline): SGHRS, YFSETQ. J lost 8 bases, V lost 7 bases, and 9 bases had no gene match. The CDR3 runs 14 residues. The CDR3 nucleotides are TGCGCCAGCCAACCTAGCGGGGGAGGAGACATTCAGTACTTC. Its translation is CASQPSGGGDIQYF.

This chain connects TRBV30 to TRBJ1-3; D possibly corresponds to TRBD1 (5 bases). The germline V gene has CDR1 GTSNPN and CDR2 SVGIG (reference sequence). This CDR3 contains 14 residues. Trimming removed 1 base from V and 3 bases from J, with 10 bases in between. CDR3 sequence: CAWSGGGVGNTIYF. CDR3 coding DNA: TGTGCCTGGAGTGGGGGAGGGGTTGGAAACACCATATATTTT.

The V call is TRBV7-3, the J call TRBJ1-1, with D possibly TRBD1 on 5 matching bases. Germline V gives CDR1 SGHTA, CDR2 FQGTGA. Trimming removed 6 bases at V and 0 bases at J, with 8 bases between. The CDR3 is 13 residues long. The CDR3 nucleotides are TGTGCCAGCAGAGAACAGGTGAACACTGAAGCTTTCTTT. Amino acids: CASREQVNTEAFF.

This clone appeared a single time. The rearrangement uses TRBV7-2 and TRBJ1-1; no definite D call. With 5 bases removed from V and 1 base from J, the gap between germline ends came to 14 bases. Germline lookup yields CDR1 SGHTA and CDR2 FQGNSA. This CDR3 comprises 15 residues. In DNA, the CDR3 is TGTGCCAGCAGCCGGGAGGCGAGGGCGAACACTGAAGCTTTCTTT. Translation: CASSREARANTEAFF. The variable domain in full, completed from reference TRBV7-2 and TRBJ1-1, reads GAGVSQSPSNKVTEKGKDVELRCDPISGHTALYWYRQSLGQGLEFLIYFQGNSAPDKSGLPSDRFSAERTGGSVSTLTIQRTQQEDSAVYLCASSREARANTEAFFGQGTRLTVV.

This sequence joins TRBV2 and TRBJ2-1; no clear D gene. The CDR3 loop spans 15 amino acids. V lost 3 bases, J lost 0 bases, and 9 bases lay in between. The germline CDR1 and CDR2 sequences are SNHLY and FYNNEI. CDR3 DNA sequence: TGTGCCAGCAGTGATTGGCGTAACTCCTACAATGAGCAGTTCTTC. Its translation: CASSDWRNSYNEQFF. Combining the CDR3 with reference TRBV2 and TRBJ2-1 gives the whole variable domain EPEVTQTPSHQVTQMGQEVILRCVPISNHLYFYWYRQILGQKVEFLVSFYNNEISEKSEIFDDQFSVERPDGSNFTLKIRSTKLEDSAMYFCASSDWRNSYNEQFFGPGTRLTVL.

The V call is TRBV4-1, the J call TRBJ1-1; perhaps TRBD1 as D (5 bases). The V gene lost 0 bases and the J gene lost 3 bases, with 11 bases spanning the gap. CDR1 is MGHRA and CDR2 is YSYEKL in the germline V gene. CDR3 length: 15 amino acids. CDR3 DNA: TGCGCCAGCAGCCAAGATTCCGGGGGATACACTGAAGCTTTCTTT. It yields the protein CASSQDSGGYTEAFF.

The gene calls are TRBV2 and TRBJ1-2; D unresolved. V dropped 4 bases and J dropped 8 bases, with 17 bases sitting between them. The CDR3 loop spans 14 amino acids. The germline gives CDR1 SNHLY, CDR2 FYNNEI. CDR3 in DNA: TGTGCCAGCAGTGGGATAGGGTCCATTGAAGGCTACACCTTC. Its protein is CASSGIGSIEGYTF.

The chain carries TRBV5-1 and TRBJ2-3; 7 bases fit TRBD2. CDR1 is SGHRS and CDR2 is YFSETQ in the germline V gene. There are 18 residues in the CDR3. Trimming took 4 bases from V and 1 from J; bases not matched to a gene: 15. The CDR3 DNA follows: TGCGCCAGCAGCCCTAGGGCTTGGCGGGGGAGGGGCACAGATACGCAGTATTTT. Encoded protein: CASSPRAWRGRGTDTQYF.

CDR3 nucleotide sequence: TGTGCCAGTAGTGTGACCGGGACAGAGAACACAGATACGCAGTATTTT. It is translated as CASSVTGTENTDTQYF. The rearrangement joins TRBV19 to TRBJ2-3, with 7 positions matching TRBD1. CDR3 length: 16 amino acids. Trimming cost V 5 bases and J 2 bases; bases outside gene matches: 10. Germline V gives CDR1 LNHDA, CDR2 SQIVND (reference sequence).

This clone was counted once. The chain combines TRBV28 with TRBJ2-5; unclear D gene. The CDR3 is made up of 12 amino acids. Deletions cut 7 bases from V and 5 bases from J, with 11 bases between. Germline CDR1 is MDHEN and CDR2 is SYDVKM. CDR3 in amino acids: CASTREEETQYF. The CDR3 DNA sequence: TGTGCCAGCACTCGAGAGGAGGAGACCCAGTACTTC.

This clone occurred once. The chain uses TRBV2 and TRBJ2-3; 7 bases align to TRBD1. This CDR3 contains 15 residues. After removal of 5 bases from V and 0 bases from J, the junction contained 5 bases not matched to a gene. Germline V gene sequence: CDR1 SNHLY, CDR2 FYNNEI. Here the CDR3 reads CASSPSTGSTDTQYF. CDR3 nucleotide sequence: TGTGCCAGCAGTCCTTCGACAGGGAGCACAGATACGCAGTATTTT.

As DNA, the CDR3 is TGTGCCAGCAGCTTATTAGGGCGCACCGGGGAGCTGTTTTTT. It encodes CASSLLGRTGELFF. This sequence joins TRBV7-3 and TRBJ2-2; D unclear. Germline loops: CDR1 SGHTA, CDR2 FQGTGA. The CDR3 has 14 amino acids. V was trimmed by 2 bases and J by 4 bases, leaving 8 bases between them.

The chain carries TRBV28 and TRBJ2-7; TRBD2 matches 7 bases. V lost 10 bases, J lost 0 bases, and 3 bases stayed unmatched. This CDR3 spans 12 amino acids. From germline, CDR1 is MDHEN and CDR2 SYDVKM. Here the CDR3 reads CATQRGSYEQYF. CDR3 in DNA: TGTGCCACCCAGCGGGGCTCCTACGAGCAGTACTTC.

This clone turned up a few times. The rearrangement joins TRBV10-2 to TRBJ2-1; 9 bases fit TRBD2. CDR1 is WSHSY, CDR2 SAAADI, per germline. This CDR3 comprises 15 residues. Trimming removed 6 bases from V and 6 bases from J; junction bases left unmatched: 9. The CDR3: CASSHSGSVFNEQFF. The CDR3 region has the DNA TGCGCCAGCAGCCATAGCGGGAGCGTGTTCAATGAGCAGTTCTTC.

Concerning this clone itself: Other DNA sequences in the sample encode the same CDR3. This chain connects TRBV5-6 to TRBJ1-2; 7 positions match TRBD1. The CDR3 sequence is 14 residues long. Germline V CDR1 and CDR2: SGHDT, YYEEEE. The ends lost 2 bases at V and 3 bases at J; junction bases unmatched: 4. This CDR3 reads CASSFPGGDYGYTF. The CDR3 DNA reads TGTGCCAGCAGCTTCCCAGGGGGGGACTATGGCTACACCTTC.

The CDR3 DNA reads TGTGCCAGCAGTTCCTTCGGACTAGGGGTTGGGGATGAGCAGTTCTTC. This translates into CASSSFGLGVGDEQFF. The genes are TRBV2 and TRBJ2-1, with 7 bases aligning to TRBD2. Unmatched junction bases numbered 15, after V lost 5 bases and J lost 8 bases. This CDR3 has 16 amino acids. Per the germline V gene, CDR1 is SNHLY and CDR2 is FYNNEI.